This entry lists 16 T cell receptor beta chains sequenced from one sample in a study of naive and memory T cell subsets. The library had UMIs added by 3' ligation of an oligonucleotide to TCR cDNA. The SP2 primer and nested alpha and beta constant region primers amplified ligated cDNA in four rounds. TCRdb redid the calling of the 5' RACE reads with MiXCR, one entry per CDR3 protein. Of over 50,000 distinct CDR3 sequences in the sample, under 10% are singletons; the top ten hold approximately 9.4%. Source of these receptors: a female donor in good health.

This clonotype was observed a handful of times. The J gene is TRBJ2-2, the V gene TRBV15; D possibly corresponds to TRBD2 (5 bases). Germline CDR1 is LNHNV and CDR2 is YYDKDF (reference sequence). This CDR3 comprises 16 residues. The V gene lost 1 base and the J gene lost 4 bases, with 13 bases spanning the gap. CDR3 amino acids: CATSRVASLLTGELFF. In nucleotides, the CDR3 is TGTGCCACCAGCAGAGTAGCTAGCCTCCTCACCGGGGAGCTGTTTTTT.

This clonotype was counted many times. The V call is TRBV20-1, the J call TRBJ1-3; D not resolved. The germline V gene encodes CDR1 DFQATT and CDR2 SNEGSKA (reference sequence). The CDR3 contains 15 residues. Trimming removed 0 bases from V and 3 bases from J, with 12 bases in between. The CDR3 sequence is CSARDRGIGGNTIYF. CDR3 DNA: TGCAGTGCTAGAGATCGGGGAATTGGTGGAAACACCATATATTTT.

The chain links TRBV24-1 to TRBJ1-4; weak D call: TRBD1 (6 bases). Per the germline V gene, CDR1 is KGHDR and CDR2 is SFDVKD. V was shortened by 0 bases and J by 8 bases, with 15 bases between the two germline ends. The length of the CDR3 is 16 residues. CDR3 DNA sequence: TGTGCCACCAGTGATTTGAAGGACAGCAGTACAGAAAAACTGTTTTTT. Its translation is CATSDLKDSSTEKLFF.

The rearrangement links TRBV5-1 to TRBJ2-3, with TRBD2 matching over 11 bases. Trimming took 0 bases from V and 4 from J; bases not matched to a gene: 4. The CDR3 spans 16 residues. Germline-derived CDR1 and CDR2 are SGHRS and YFSETQ. The DNA of the CDR3 is TGCGCCAGCAGCTTGGAGGGACTAGCGGAGTCAGATACGCAGTATTTT. Translating it yields CASSLEGLAESDTQYF.

This clonotype was recorded many times. This rearrangement joins TRBV6-1 to TRBJ1-2, with D perhaps matching TRBD1 (6 bases). V was pared by 2 bases and J by 7 bases, with 11 bases between. CDR1 MNHNS and CDR2 SASEGT come from the germline V gene. This CDR3 spans 13 amino acids. The CDR3 nucleotides read TGTGCCAGCAGTGAACGTACAGGGTTTGGCTACACCTTC. It specifies CASSERTGFGYTF.

The DNA of the CDR3 is TGCGCCAGCAGCCAATATTGGGGGGCTGACGAGACCCAGTACTTC. It specifies CASSQYWGADETQYF. V gene TRBV4-3 combines with J gene TRBJ2-5; D is possibly TRBD1 or TRBD2 (6 bases each). This CDR3 is built from 15 residues. The V gene's germline CDR1 is LGHNA and CDR2 YSLEER. Trimming cost V 2 bases and J 5 bases, with 15 bases left between them.

This clonotype was counted many times. V and J are TRBV6-2 or TRBV6-3 and TRBJ1-6; 10 bases are a match to TRBD1. Germline trimming cut 2 bases from V and 10 bases from J; bases unmatched to any gene: 8. Per germline, CDR1 MNHEY and CDR2 SVGEGT. This CDR3 region has 16 residues. The CDR3 loop reads CASSYPVGTGVSPLHF. CDR3 coding DNA: TGTGCCAGCAGTTACCCGGTAGGGACAGGGGTCTCACCCCTCCACTTT.

In the case of this clonotype: This may stem from a read error, because a much larger clone lies one nucleotide away. V usage is TRBV7-2 and J usage is TRBJ1-6; D remains ambiguous. The germline V gene has CDR1 SGHTA and CDR2 FQGNSA. V was shortened by 4 bases and J by 18 bases, with 16 bases between the two germline ends. The CDR3 has 12 residues. The CDR3 nucleotides read TGTGCCAGCAGCTCCGGGGTACGAGCCCGCCACTTT. It translates to CASSSGVRARHF. Combining the CDR3 with reference TRBV7-2 and TRBJ1-6 gives the whole variable domain GAGVSQSPSNKVTEKGKDVELRCDPISGHTALYWYRQSLGQGLEFLIYFQGNSAPDKSGLPSDRFSAERTGGSVSTLTIQRTQQEDSAVYLCASSSGVRARHFGNGTRLTVT.

This clonotype was observed a few times. This chain connects TRBV30 to TRBJ2-3; possible D gene TRBD1, 6 bases. The germline V gene has CDR1 GTSNPN and CDR2 SVGIG (reference sequence). V lost 0 bases and J 4 bases, leaving 11 bases between the germline ends. The CDR3 has 14 amino acids. The CDR3 loop is CAWSVLPGADTQYF. DNA for the CDR3: TGTGCCTGGAGTGTACTGCCAGGGGCAGATACGCAGTATTTT.

The sample holds many counts of this clonotype. The genes are TRBV29-1 and TRBJ2-3, with D uncertain. CDR1 SQVTM and CDR2 ANQGSEA come from the germline V gene. V lost 5 bases and J 4 bases, leaving 10 bases between the germline ends. The CDR3 totals 12 residues. CDR3: CSVRWSADTQYF. CDR3 DNA sequence: TGCAGCGTTAGGTGGAGCGCAGATACGCAGTATTTT.

Worth noting for this clonotype: A junction boundary mismatches the germline segment, possibly from a read error. The rearrangement links TRBV5-1 to TRBJ1-2; no definite D call. This CDR3 is built from 13 residues. From germline, CDR1 is SGHRS and CDR2 YFSETQ. CDR3 DNA: TGCGCCAGCAGCTTGGGCCAGAACTATGGCGACACCTTC. Translated, it gives CASSLGQNYGDTF.

The V and J genes are TRBV4-3 and TRBJ1-3; D call uncertain. The CDR3 totals 16 residues. V lost 1 base and J lost 3, with 13 bases in between. Germline CDR1 reads LGHNA; CDR2 reads YSLEER. The CDR3 spells CASSQGAEAGGNTIYF. DNA for the CDR3: TGCGCCAGCAGCCAAGGCGCGGAGGCTGGTGGAAACACCATATATTTT.

There are a few counts of this clonotype. The V and J genes are TRBV28 and TRBJ1-2; 9 bases are shared with TRBD1. The junction had 10 bases not matched to a gene; V was cut back by 6 bases and J by 8 bases. The germline V gene has CDR1 MDHEN and CDR2 SYDVKM. The CDR3 consists of 14 residues. The CDR3 here is CASSLGQGRGGYTF. CDR3 nucleotide sequence: TGTGCCAGCAGCCTGGGACAGGGTCGGGGCGGCTACACCTTC.

This clonotype has a count of ten or more. The J gene is TRBJ2-1, the V gene TRBV4-1; 10 nucleotides line up with TRBD2. Germline V gene lookup returns CDR1 MGHRA and CDR2 YSYEKL. The CDR3 has 16 amino acids. The J segment lost 6 bases and the V segment lost 2 bases, leaving 7 bases of the junction unmatched. The CDR3 sequence: CASSQLAGADSNEQFF. In DNA form, the CDR3 reads TGCGCCAGCAGCCAACTAGCGGGGGCCGACTCCAATGAGCAGTTCTTC.

The chain carries TRBV9 and TRBJ1-2, with a weak D call TRBD1 (5 bases). From germline, CDR1 is SGDLS and CDR2 YYNGEE. Trimming pared 6 bases from V and 8 bases from J, leaving 17 bases between. CDR3 length: 13 amino acids. CDR3 sequence: CASNPPGGGGYTF. CDR3 nucleotide sequence: TGTGCCAGCAACCCGCCCGGGGGTGGCGGCTACACCTTC.

This clonotype was counted only a few times. This chain joins TRBV6-8 and TRBJ2-4, with 8 positions matching TRBD1. CDR1 is MNHGY, CDR2 SAAAGT, per germline. J gave up 2 bases and V 5 bases, and 5 bases lay outside the gene matches. The CDR3 loop spans 15 amino acids. As DNA, the CDR3 is TGTGCCAGCAGTACTACAGGGGGTCCCAAAAACATTCAGTACTTC. Protein: CASSTTGGPKNIQYF.